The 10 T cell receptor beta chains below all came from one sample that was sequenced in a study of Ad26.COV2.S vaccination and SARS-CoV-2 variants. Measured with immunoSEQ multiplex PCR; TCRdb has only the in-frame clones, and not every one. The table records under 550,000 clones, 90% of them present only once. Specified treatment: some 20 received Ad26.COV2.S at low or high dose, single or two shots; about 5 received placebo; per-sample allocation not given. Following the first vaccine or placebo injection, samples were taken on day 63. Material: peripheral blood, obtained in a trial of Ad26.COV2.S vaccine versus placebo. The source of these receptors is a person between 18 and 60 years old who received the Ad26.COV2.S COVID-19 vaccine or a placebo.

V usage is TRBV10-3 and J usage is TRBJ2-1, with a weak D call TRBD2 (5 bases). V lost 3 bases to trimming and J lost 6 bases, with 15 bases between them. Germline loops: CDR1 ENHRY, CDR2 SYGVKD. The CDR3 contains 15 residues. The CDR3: CAISDTRNSGNEQFF. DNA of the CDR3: TGTGCCATCAGTGATACTAGAAATTCGGGCAATGAGCAGTTCTTC.

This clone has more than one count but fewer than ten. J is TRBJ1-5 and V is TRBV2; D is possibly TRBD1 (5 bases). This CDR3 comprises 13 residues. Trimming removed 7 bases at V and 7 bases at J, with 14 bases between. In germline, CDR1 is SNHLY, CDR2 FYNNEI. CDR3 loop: CASTLWRGQPQHF. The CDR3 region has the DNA TGTGCCAGCACCCTGTGGAGGGGACAGCCCCAGCATTTT.

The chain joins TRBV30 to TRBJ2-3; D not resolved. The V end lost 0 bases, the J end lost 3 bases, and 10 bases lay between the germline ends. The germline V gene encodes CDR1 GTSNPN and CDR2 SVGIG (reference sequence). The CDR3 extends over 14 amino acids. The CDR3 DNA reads TGTGCCTGGAGTGTACTACAAGGAACAGATACGCAGTATTTT. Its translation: CAWSVLQGTDTQYF.

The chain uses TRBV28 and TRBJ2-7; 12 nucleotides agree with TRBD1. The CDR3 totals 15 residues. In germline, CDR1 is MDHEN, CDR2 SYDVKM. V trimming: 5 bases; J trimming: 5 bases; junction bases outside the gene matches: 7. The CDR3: CASSNAGTGGNEQYF. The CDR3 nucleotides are TGTGCCAGCAGTAACGCAGGGACAGGGGGCAACGAGCAGTACTTC.

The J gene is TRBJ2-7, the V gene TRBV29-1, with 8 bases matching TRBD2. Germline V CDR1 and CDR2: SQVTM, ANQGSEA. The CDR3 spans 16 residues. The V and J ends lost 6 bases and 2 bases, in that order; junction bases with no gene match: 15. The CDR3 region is CSVVGPRGRGAYEQYF. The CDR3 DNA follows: TGCAGCGTCGTAGGACCTAGAGGGCGGGGGGCCTACGAGCAGTACTTC.

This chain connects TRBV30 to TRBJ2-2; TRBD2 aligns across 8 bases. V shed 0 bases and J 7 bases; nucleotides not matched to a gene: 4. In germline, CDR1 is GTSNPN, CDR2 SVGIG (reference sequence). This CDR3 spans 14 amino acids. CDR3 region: CAWSVAGGGGELFF. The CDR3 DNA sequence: TGTGCCTGGAGTGTTGCGGGGGGCGGCGGGGAGCTGTTTTTT.

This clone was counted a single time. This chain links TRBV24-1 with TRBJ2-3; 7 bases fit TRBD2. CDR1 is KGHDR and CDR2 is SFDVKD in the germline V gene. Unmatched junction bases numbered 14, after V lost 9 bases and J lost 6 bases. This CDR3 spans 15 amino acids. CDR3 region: CATADAGEGLDTQYF. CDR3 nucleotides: TGTGCCACCGCGGACGCGGGGGAGGGCCTGGATACGCAGTATTTT.

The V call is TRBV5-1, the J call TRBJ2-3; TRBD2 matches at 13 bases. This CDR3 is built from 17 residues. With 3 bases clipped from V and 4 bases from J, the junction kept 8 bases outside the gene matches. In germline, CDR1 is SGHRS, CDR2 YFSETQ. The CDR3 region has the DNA TGCGCCAGCAGCTCCGACACTAGCGGGAGGGCCCCAGATACGCAGTATTTT. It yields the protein CASSSDTSGRAPDTQYF.

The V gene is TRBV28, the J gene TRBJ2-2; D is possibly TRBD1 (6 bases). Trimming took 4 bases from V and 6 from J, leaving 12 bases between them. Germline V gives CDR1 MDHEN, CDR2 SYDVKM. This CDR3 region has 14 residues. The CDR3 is CASSSTGSAGELFF. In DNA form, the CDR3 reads TGTGCCAGCAGTTCGACAGGATCGGCCGGGGAGCTGTTTTTT.

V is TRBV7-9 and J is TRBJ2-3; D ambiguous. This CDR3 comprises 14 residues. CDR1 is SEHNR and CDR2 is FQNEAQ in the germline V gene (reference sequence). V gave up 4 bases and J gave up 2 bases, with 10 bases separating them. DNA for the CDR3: TGTGCCAGCAGCTCTCGCAGGACCACAGATACGCAGTATTTT. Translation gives CASSSRRTTDTQYF.